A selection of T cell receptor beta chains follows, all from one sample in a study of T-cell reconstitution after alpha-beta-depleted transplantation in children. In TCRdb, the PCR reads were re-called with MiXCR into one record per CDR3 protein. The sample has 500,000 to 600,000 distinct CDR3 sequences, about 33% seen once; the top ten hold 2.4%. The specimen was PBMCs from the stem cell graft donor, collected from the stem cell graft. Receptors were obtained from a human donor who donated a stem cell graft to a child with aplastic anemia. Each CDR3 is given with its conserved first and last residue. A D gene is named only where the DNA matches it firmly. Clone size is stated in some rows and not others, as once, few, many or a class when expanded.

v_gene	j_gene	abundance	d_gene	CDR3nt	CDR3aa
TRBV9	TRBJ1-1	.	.	TGTGCCAGCAGCGTAGGTGCCCGGGGAGTGAACACTGAAGCTTTCTTT	CASSVGARGVNTEAFF
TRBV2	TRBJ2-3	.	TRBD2	TGTGCCAGCAGTGACTCAGCGGGGACGGATACGCAGTATTTT	CASSDSAGTDTQYF
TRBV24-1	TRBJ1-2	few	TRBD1	TGTGCCACCAGTGACCACGGACAGGACTATGGCTACACCTTC	CATSDHGQDYGYTF
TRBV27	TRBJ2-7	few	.	TGTGCCAGCGCCGACGGAAGCTCCTACGAGCAGTACTTC	CASADGSSYEQYF
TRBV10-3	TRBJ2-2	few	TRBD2	TGTGCCATCAGTGTTGTGGGACTAGCTGGCGGGGAGCTGTTTTTT	CAISVVGLAGGELFF
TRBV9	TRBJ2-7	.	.	TGTGCCAGCAGCCCTCGGGGTCCTCCCTTCGACGAGCAGTACTTC	CASSPRGPPFDEQYF
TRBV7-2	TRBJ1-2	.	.	TGTGCCAGCAGCTCCCGGGTTGACTTGGGGGGCTACACCTTC	CASSSRVDLGGYTF
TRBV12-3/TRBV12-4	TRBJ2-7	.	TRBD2	TGTGCCAGCAGTCGACTAGCGGGAGGGATCTACGAGCAGTACTTC	CASSRLAGGIYEQYF
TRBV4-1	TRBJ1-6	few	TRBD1	TGCGCCAGCAGCCAAGACCGGGACAGGGATTCACCCCTCCACTTT	CASSQDRDRDSPLHF
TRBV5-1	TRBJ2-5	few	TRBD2	TGCGCCAGCAGCTTCCCAGGGAGGGCCGAGACCCAGTACTTC	CASSFPGRAETQYF
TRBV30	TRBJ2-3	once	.	TGTGCCTGCTCACGAACGGCCAGCACAGATACGCAGTATTTT	CACSRTASTDTQYF
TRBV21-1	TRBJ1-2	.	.	TGTGCCAGCAGCAACCCTCGACAGCCAAACTATGGCTACACCTTC	CASSNPRQPNYGYTF
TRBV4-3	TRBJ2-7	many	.	TGCGCCAGCAGCCGTGACAGGAGCTCCTACGAGCAGTACTTC	CASSRDRSSYEQYF
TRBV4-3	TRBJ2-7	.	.	TGCGCCAGCAGCCAAGGGGCTTTCGAGACCTACGAGCAGTACTTC	CASSQGAFETYEQYF
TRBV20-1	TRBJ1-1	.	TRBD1	TGCAGTGCAATCCGGGGACAGCGGTACACTGAAGCTTTCTTT	CSAIRGQRYTEAFF
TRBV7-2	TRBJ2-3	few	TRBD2	TGTGCCAGCAGCTTAGCGGGAGGGCGCGTCACAGATACGCAGTATTTT	CASSLAGGRVTDTQYF
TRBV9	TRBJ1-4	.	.	TGTGCCAGCAGCGCTCAAGTGGGAACTAATGAAAAACTGTTTTTT	CASSAQVGTNEKLFF